These 20 T cell receptor beta chains originate from one sample sequenced in a study of multiple sclerosis patients with progressive multifocal leukoencephalopathy. Sequenced by immunoSEQ multiplex PCR; TCRdb stores in-frame clones only, minus some. Of 25,000 to 35,000 clones listed, around nine tenths are singletons. The sample's time point: before natalizumab initiation. The sample comprised PBMCs. These receptors all come from a human donor with multiple sclerosis.

The chain recombines TRBV14 with TRBJ1-2; 9 positions match TRBD1. V lost 1 base to trimming and J lost 13 bases; unmatched junction nucleotides: 4. Germline assignment: CDR1 SGHDN and CDR2 FVKESK. The CDR3 loop spans 12 amino acids. The CDR3 DNA follows: TGTGCCAGCAGCCAAGGACAGGGGGACGTCACCTTC. Its protein product is CASSQGQGDVTF.

This clone showed up just once. The chain couples TRBV5-6 to TRBJ1-1; D remains unclear. CDR1 SGHDT and CDR2 YYEEEE come from the germline V gene. Trimming left V 2 bases short and J 1 base short, with 3 bases between. The CDR3 totals 12 residues. CDR3 nucleotides: TGTGCCAGCAGCTTCCGGAACACTGAAGCTTTCTTT. It codes for CASSFRNTEAFF.

V usage is TRBV7-2 and J usage is TRBJ1-2, with TRBD1 matching over 8 bases. The V segment lost 5 bases and the J segment 5 bases; nucleotides outside the gene matches: 4. The CDR3 is 13 amino acids. Per the germline V gene, CDR1 is SGHTA and CDR2 is FQGNSA. This chain's CDR3 is CASSQDRDYGYTF. In nucleotides, the CDR3 is TGTGCCAGCAGCCAGGACAGGGATTATGGCTACACCTTC.

This rearrangement joins TRBV7-2 to TRBJ1-6; 7 nucleotides line up with TRBD1. CDR1 and CDR2 from the germline V gene are SGHTA and FQGNSA. This CDR3 is 15 amino acids long. The V and J ends lost 2 bases and 9 bases, in that order; junction bases with no gene match: 7. In DNA form, the CDR3 reads TGTGCCAGCAGCTTAAGATTCCAGGGGGGTTCACCCCTCCACTTT. Its protein product is CASSLRFQGGSPLHF.

This sequence joins TRBV2 and TRBJ1-2, with D unclear. V was cut by 7 bases and J by 1 base, with 16 bases left in between. This CDR3 is built from 15 residues. From germline, CDR1 is SNHLY and CDR2 FYNNEI. The CDR3 DNA follows: TGTGCCAGCAATAGGGCTCGGATTTTTAACTATGGCTACACCTTC. Translation gives CASNRARIFNYGYTF.

This rearrangement joins TRBV4-1 to TRBJ1-1; 8 bases fit TRBD1. The trim removed 4 bases at V and 2 bases at J, leaving 3 bases unmatched. CDR3 length: 14 amino acids. Germline V gene lookup returns CDR1 MGHRA and CDR2 YSYEKL. CDR3 DNA: TGCGCCAGCAGCCCGGACAGGGCCAACACTGAAGCTTTCTTT. This translates into CASSPDRANTEAFF.

The rearrangement uses TRBV7-9 and TRBJ1-2; D may be TRBD1 (6 bases). The V end was cut by 8 bases, the J end by 0 bases, with 10 bases between. The CDR3 consists of 13 residues. Germline V gene lookup returns CDR1 SEHNR and CDR2 FQNEAQ (reference sequence). The CDR3: CASGGRANYGYTF. CDR3 DNA: TGTGCCAGCGGGGGCCGAGCTAACTATGGCTACACCTTC. Based on the CDR3 plus reference TRBV7-9 and TRBJ1-2, the full variable domain is DTGVSQNPRHKITKRGQNVTFRCDPISEHNRLYWYRQTLGQGPEFLTYFQNEAQLEKSRLLSDRFSAERPKGSFSTLEIQRTEQGDSAMYLCASGGRANYGYTFGSGTRLTVV.

The rearrangement links TRBV7-2 to TRBJ2-1, with 9 bases aligning to TRBD1. With 4 bases clipped from V and 8 bases from J, the junction kept 12 bases outside the gene matches. Germline V lookup: CDR1 SGHTA, CDR2 FQGNSA. The CDR3 contains 16 residues. CDR3 in amino acids: CASSSYPRDREYEQFF. CDR3 DNA: TGTGCCAGCAGCTCATACCCGCGGGACAGGGAATATGAGCAGTTCTTC. The whole variable domain, remainder taken from reference TRBV7-2 and TRBJ2-1, is GAGVSQSPSNKVTEKGKDVELRCDPISGHTALYWYRQSLGQGLEFLIYFQGNSAPDKSGLPSDRFSAERTGGSVSTLTIQRTQQEDSAVYLCASSSYPRDREYEQFFGPGTRLTVL.

This clone was seen only once. The CDR3 region has the DNA TGTGCCAGCGGGATCGGACAGGGAGGGACTAATGAAAAACTGTTTTTT. It specifies CASGIGQGGTNEKLFF. The rearrangement joins TRBV9 to TRBJ1-4; 8 bases are a match to TRBD1. The CDR3 is 16 amino acids. The V and J ends lost 7 bases and 2 bases, in that order; junction bases with no gene match: 10. Germline lookup yields CDR1 SGDLS and CDR2 YYNGEE.

This rearrangement joins TRBV28 to TRBJ1-2, with TRBD1 as a possible D gene (6 bases). CDR3 length equals 16 residues. V was clipped by 5 bases and J by 4 bases, with 20 bases between them. CDR1 and CDR2 (germline): MDHEN, SYDVKM. CDR3 DNA: TGTGCCAGCAGTCCACCAAAGAACAGGGTTACCTATGGCTACACCTTC. Translated: CASSPPKNRVTYGYTF.

The chain links TRBV6-1 to TRBJ1-1, with TRBD1 matching over 12 bases. The CDR3 length is 14 residues. The V and J ends lost 8 bases and 5 bases, in that order; junction bases with no gene match: 6. CDR1 and CDR2 from the germline V gene are MNHNS and SASEGT. CDR3 sequence (DNA): TGTGCCAGCGGGACAGGGGGCGTTGATACTGAAGCTTTCTTT. Translating gives CASGTGGVDTEAFF.

This chain connects TRBV29-1 to TRBJ2-1; 7 bases map to TRBD2. Trimming took 3 bases from V and 3 from J; bases not matched to a gene: 5. Per the germline V gene, CDR1 is SQVTM and CDR2 is ANQGSEA. The CDR3 is made up of 14 amino acids. CDR3 nucleotide sequence: TGCAGCGTTGAGGGGGGGAGTTACTACAATGAGCAGTTCTTC. Amino acid sequence: CSVEGGSYYNEQFF.

This rearrangement joins TRBV30 to TRBJ1-2; possibly TRBD1 for D (6 bases). The germline V gene encodes CDR1 GTSNPN and CDR2 SVGIG (reference sequence). V lost 7 bases, J lost 1 base, and 13 bases lay in between. The CDR3 contains 13 residues. The CDR3, as DNA: TGTGCCTCCTGGGGGGCCGTTAACTATGGCTACACCTTC. Protein: CASWGAVNYGYTF.

The rearrangement joins TRBV7-8 to TRBJ2-3; no clear D gene. Per the germline V gene, CDR1 is SGHVS and CDR2 is FQNEAQ. The CDR3 spans 13 residues. V was clipped by 5 bases and J by 4 bases, with 10 bases between them. CDR3 in amino acids: CASSPSHPDTQYF. CDR3 nucleotides: TGTGCCAGCAGCCCCAGCCACCCAGATACGCAGTATTTT. The entire variable domain, with the rest obtained from reference TRBV7-8 and TRBJ2-3, is as follows: GAGVSQSPRYKVAKRGQDVALRCDPISGHVSLFWYQQALGQGPEFLTYFQNEAQLDKSGLPSDRFFAERPEGSVSTLKIQRTQQEDSAVYLCASSPSHPDTQYFGPGTRLTVL.

For the CDR3, the DNA is TGTGCCTGGAGTGGTGATAATGGACACCTGAACACTGAAGCTTTCTTT. Amino acid sequence: CAWSGDNGHLNTEAFF. This chain connects TRBV30 to TRBJ1-1, with D tentatively TRBD1 (5 bases). This CDR3 is built from 16 residues. Germline values: CDR1 GTSNPN, CDR2 SVGIG (reference sequence). V lost 1 base and J lost 0, with 15 bases in between. The complete variable domain, with remaining parts taken from reference TRBV30 and TRBJ1-1, reads SQTIHQWPATLVQPVGSPLSLECTVEGTSNPNLYWYRQAAGRGLQLLFYSVGIGQISSEVPQNLSASRPQDRQFILSSKKLLLSDSGFYLCAWSGDNGHLNTEAFFGQGTRLTVV.

The V call is TRBV7-9, the J call TRBJ2-7; 11 nucleotides line up with TRBD2. The J segment lost 2 bases and the V segment lost 0 bases, leaving 3 bases of the junction unmatched. Germline CDR1 SEHNR, CDR2 FQNEAQ (reference sequence). This CDR3 has 16 amino acids. The CDR3 spells CASSLALAGGPYEQYF. In DNA, the CDR3 is TGTGCCAGCAGCTTAGCGTTAGCGGGGGGGCCCTACGAGCAGTACTTC.

The rearrangement uses TRBV5-6 and TRBJ1-2; no clear D. The CDR3 loop spans 15 amino acids. Germline V lookup: CDR1 SGHDT, CDR2 YYEEEE. V was clipped by 1 base and J by 4 bases, with 14 bases between them. The CDR3 sequence is CASSLITVEGYGYTF. In DNA, the CDR3 is TGTGCCAGCAGCTTGATAACAGTTGAGGGCTATGGCTACACCTTC.

The chain is built from TRBV2 and TRBJ1-5; perhaps TRBD1 as D (6 bases). The CDR3 has 12 residues. The germline gives CDR1 SNHLY, CDR2 FYNNEI. Trimming pared 2 bases from V and 9 bases from J, leaving 8 bases between. The CDR3 loop reads CASSEWTAPQHF. The CDR3 DNA sequence: TGTGCCAGCAGTGAATGGACAGCGCCCCAGCATTTT.

The chain combines TRBV7-2 with TRBJ2-1; tentative D call: TRBD2 (5 bases). Trimming removed 5 bases at V and 6 bases at J, with 14 bases between. Germline V gene lookup returns CDR1 SGHTA and CDR2 FQGNSA. The CDR3 is 14 residues long. The DNA for the CDR3 is TGTGCCAGCAGCCGGAAGGCGGGCCTCAATGAGCAGTTCTTC. It translates to CASSRKAGLNEQFF.

The V call is TRBV2, the J call TRBJ1-1; TRBD1 aligns across 8 bases. V shed 1 base, J shed 5 bases, and the junction held 9 bases outside the gene matches. There are 16 residues in the CDR3. CDR1 is SNHLY, CDR2 FYNNEI, per germline. CDR3 loop: CASSEGTGRVSTEAFF. CDR3 nucleotide sequence: TGTGCCAGCAGTGAAGGGACAGGGAGGGTCTCAACTGAAGCTTTCTTT.